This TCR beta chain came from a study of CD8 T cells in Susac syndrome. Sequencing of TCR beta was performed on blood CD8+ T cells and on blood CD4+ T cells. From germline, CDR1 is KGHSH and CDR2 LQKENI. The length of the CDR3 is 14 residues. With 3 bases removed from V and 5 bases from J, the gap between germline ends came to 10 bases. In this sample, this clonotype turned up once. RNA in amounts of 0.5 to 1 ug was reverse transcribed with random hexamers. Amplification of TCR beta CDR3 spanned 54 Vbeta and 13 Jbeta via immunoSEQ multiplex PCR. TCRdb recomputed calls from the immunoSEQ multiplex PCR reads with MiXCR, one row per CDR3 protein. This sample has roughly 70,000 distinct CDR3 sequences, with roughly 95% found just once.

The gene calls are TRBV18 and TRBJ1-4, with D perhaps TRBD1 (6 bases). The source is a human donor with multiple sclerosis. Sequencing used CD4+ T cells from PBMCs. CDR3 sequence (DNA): TGTGCCAGCTCACCCAGGACAGCGAATGAAAAACTGTTTTTT. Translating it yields CASSPRTANEKLFF.